This is a list of T cell receptor beta chains from one sample in a study of blood T cell repertoires in COVID-19. Sequenced by immunoSEQ multiplex PCR; TCRdb stores in-frame clones only, minus some. In the table there are about 120,000 clones, roughly 88% of which are singletons. The sequenced sample was peripheral blood. These receptors all come from a man aged 40-49 years with acute or convalescent COVID-19. Both conserved end residues are part of each CDR3. A D gene is named only where the DNA matches it firmly. For some rows the clone size is stated as once, few or many, or as a class when expanded; others skip it.

CDR3 length	J gene	V gene	D gene	clone size	CDR3 protein	CDR3 DNA
17	TRBJ2-5	TRBV4-1	TRBD2	.	CASSQGTSGRAQETQYF	TGCGCCAGCAGCCAAGGAACTAGCGGGAGGGCTCAAGAGACCCAGTACTTC
17	TRBJ1-1	TRBV23-1	TRBD1	.	CASSQWETGQMNTEAFF	TGCGCCAGCAGTCAATGGGAAACGGGACAGATGAACACTGAAGCTTTCTTT
14	TRBJ2-7	TRBV6-5	.	.	CASTTRTGSYEQYF	TGTGCCAGCACCACCCGGACTGGCTCCTACGAGCAGTACTTC
15	TRBJ2-3	TRBV15	.	.	CATSRVRGSTDTQYF	TGTGCCACCAGCAGAGTCCGCGGGAGCACAGATACGCAGTATTTT
16	TRBJ2-2	TRBV18	.	.	CASSPELYANTGELFF	TGTGCCAGCTCCCCCGAGCTTTACGCGAACACCGGGGAGCTGTTTTTT
14	TRBJ1-5	TRBV27	.	few	CASSREGRNQPQHF	TGTGCCAGTTCCAGGGAGGGCCGCAATCAGCCCCAGCATTTT
14	TRBJ1-1	TRBV24-1	.	.	CATSDGQGATEAFF	TGTGCCACCAGTGATGGGCAAGGGGCCACTGAAGCTTTCTTT
13	TRBJ1-4	TRBV7-8	.	.	CASSLRGREKLFF	TGTGCCAGCAGCTTAAGGGGAAGGGAAAAACTGTTTTTT
15	TRBJ1-4	TRBV9	.	.	CASSVGPGRNEKLFF	TGTGCCAGCAGCGTAGGACCAGGTCGTAATGAAAAACTGTTTTTT
14	TRBJ2-2	TRBV6-1	.	.	CASSDPVYTGELFF	TGTGCCAGCAGTGATCCGGTGTACACCGGGGAGCTGTTTTTT
14	TRBJ1-4	TRBV6-6	.	once	CASSYSTAHEKLFF	TGTGCCAGCAGTTACTCGACAGCCCATGAAAAACTGTTTTTT
16	TRBJ2-7	TRBV19	TRBD1	.	CASSSPGTGKSYEQYF	TGTGCCAGTAGTTCGCCTGGGACAGGGAAATCCTACGAGCAGTACTTC
17	TRBJ1-6	TRBV14	TRBD1	.	CASSQDRGNRGRAPLHF	TGTGCCAGCAGCCAAGACCGGGGGAACAGGGGGCGAGCACCCCTCCACTTT
15	TRBJ1-2	TRBV10-3	TRBD1	.	CAIKNGAGGPYGYTF	TGTGCCATCAAGAACGGGGCAGGGGGCCCTTATGGCTACACCTTC
14	TRBJ1-2	TRBV5-5	.	.	CASSLPGRGYGYTF	TGTGCCAGCAGCTTGCCCGGGAGGGGCTATGGCTACACCTTC
16	TRBJ1-3	TRBV12-5	.	.	CASGSTGLISGNTIYF	TGTGCTAGTGGGTCTACGGGACTCATCTCTGGAAACACCATATATTTT
15	TRBJ1-4	TRBV4-1	TRBD1	.	CASSQAGQGDKKLFF	TGCGCCAGCAGCCAGGCGGGACAGGGGGACAAAAAACTGTTTTTT